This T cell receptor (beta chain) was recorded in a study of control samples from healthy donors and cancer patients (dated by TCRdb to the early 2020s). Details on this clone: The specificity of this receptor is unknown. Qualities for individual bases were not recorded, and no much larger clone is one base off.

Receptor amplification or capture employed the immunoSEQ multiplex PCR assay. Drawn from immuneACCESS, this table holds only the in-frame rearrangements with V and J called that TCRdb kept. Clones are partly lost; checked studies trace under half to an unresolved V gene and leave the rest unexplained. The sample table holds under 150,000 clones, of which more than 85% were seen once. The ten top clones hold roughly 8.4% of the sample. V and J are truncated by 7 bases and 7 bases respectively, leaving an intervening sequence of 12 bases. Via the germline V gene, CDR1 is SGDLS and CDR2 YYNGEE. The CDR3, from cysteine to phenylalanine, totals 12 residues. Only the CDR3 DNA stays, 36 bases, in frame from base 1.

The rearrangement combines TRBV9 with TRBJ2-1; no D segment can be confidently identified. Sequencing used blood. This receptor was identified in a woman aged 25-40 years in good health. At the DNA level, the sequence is TGTGCCAGCGGAGATCTCGGGAATGAGCAGTTCTTC. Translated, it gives CASGDLGNEQFF. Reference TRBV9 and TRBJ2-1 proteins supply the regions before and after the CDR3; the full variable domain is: DSGVTQTPKHLITATGQRVTLRCSPRSGDLSVYWYQQSLDQGLQFLIQYYNGEERAKGNILERFSAQQFPDLHSELNLSSLELGDSALYFCASGDLGNEQFFGPGTRLTVL.